A selection of T cell receptor beta chains follows, all from one sample in a study of post-analysis software for immune sequencing data. TCRdb reprocessed the PCR reads via MiXCR and lists one record per CDR3 protein. The data show hundreds of thousands of distinct CDR3 sequences, just under 30% seen once. Input material: blood. All receptors derive from a girl aged 5-17 years with multiple sclerosis. The CDR3 runs from the conserved cysteine through the conserved F or W. D genes are given only for firm matches. Clone size is given for some rows only: seen once, a few or many times, or a class if the clone is expanded.

d_call: NA
clone_size: many
j_call: TRBJ2-1
v_call: TRBV6-5
cdr3_aa: CASSYQRGSEFF
cdr3_nt: TGTGCCAGCAGTTACCAACGAGGAAGTGAGTTCTTC

d_call: TRBD2
clone_size: few
j_call: TRBJ2-1
v_call: TRBV7-9
cdr3_aa: CASSLAGGPAQNEQFF
cdr3_nt: TGTGCCAGCAGTCTAGCGGGAGGGCCTGCTCAAAATGAGCAGTTCTTC

d_call: TRBD2
clone_size: NA
j_call: TRBJ2-1
v_call: TRBV20-1
cdr3_aa: CSARTSGSYSYNEQFF
cdr3_nt: TGCAGTGCCCGGACTAGCGGGAGTTACTCCTACAATGAGCAGTTCTTC

d_call: NA
clone_size: few
j_call: TRBJ2-4
v_call: TRBV6-5
cdr3_aa: CASTTSGPLYF
cdr3_nt: TGTGCCAGCACCACATCCGGGCCCTTGTACTTC

d_call: TRBD2
clone_size: few
j_call: TRBJ2-1
v_call: TRBV20-1
cdr3_aa: CSVRGLAVSSYNEQFF
cdr3_nt: TGCAGTGTTAGAGGACTAGCGGTGAGCTCCTACAATGAGCAGTTCTTC

d_call: TRBD2
clone_size: NA
j_call: TRBJ2-1
v_call: TRBV12-3/TRBV12-4
cdr3_aa: CASSPISGSYDEQFF
cdr3_nt: TGTGCCAGCAGTCCGATCAGCGGGAGTTACGATGAGCAGTTCTTC

d_call: TRBD2
clone_size: NA
j_call: TRBJ2-5
v_call: TRBV6-4
cdr3_aa: CASSATSGDQETQYF
cdr3_nt: TGTGCCAGCAGCGCCACTAGCGGGGATCAAGAGACCCAGTACTTC

d_call: TRBD1
clone_size: NA
j_call: TRBJ2-1
v_call: TRBV7-6
cdr3_aa: CASSLNRDSGETQFF
cdr3_nt: TGTGCCAGCAGCTTAAACAGGGACAGTGGGGAGACCCAGTTCTTC

d_call: NA
clone_size: NA
j_call: TRBJ2-1
v_call: TRBV7-8
cdr3_aa: CASSTSPGQPTNNEQFF
cdr3_nt: TGTGCCAGCAGCACTAGCCCGGGACAACCCACAAACAATGAGCAGTTCTTC

d_call: TRBD2
clone_size: NA
j_call: TRBJ2-5
v_call: TRBV20-1
cdr3_aa: CSVSKWSGGSKEQYF
cdr3_nt: TGCAGTGTTTCCAAGTGGTCGGGAGGGTCTAAAGAGCAGTACTTC

d_call: TRBD1
clone_size: NA
j_call: TRBJ1-2
v_call: TRBV7-2
cdr3_aa: CASSSTGNYYGYTF
cdr3_nt: TGTGCCAGCAGCTCGACAGGGAATTACTATGGCTACACCTTC

d_call: TRBD2
clone_size: few
j_call: TRBJ2-3
v_call: TRBV27
cdr3_aa: CASSYYSGGVNTDTQYF
cdr3_nt: TGTGCCAGCAGTTACTATAGCGGGGGGGTGAACACAGATACGCAGTATTTT

d_call: NA
clone_size: many
j_call: TRBJ2-7
v_call: TRBV28
cdr3_aa: CASSFRSSYEQYF
cdr3_nt: TGTGCCAGCAGTTTTCGGAGCTCCTACGAGCAGTACTTC

d_call: NA
clone_size: NA
j_call: TRBJ2-4
v_call: TRBV7-2
cdr3_aa: CASSLSWQGGWQYF
cdr3_nt: TGTGCCAGCAGCTTATCTTGGCAGGGAGGATGGCAGTACTTC

d_call: NA
clone_size: NA
j_call: TRBJ1-2
v_call: TRBV3-1
cdr3_aa: CASSHRDPTSGYTF
cdr3_nt: TGTGCCAGCAGCCATCGAGATCCGACTAGTGGCTACACCTTC

d_call: NA
clone_size: few
j_call: TRBJ2-7
v_call: TRBV27
cdr3_aa: CASSWQGGSYEQYF
cdr3_nt: TGTGCCAGCAGTTGGCAGGGGGGCTCCTACGAGCAGTACTTC

d_call: TRBD1
clone_size: many
j_call: TRBJ2-7
v_call: TRBV7-2
cdr3_aa: CASSDRTGVEQYF
cdr3_nt: TGTGCCAGCAGCGACAGGACAGGGGTCGAGCAGTACTTC

d_call: NA
clone_size: NA
j_call: TRBJ2-5
v_call: TRBV7-8
cdr3_aa: CASSLQGTRETQYF
cdr3_nt: TGTGCCAGCAGCTTGCAGGGTACACGAGAGACCCAGTACTTC

d_call: TRBD1
clone_size: NA
j_call: TRBJ2-7
v_call: TRBV6-1
cdr3_aa: CASSVGTGGAYEQYF
cdr3_nt: TGTGCCAGCAGTGTGGGGACAGGGGGTGCCTACGAGCAGTACTTC

d_call: TRBD1
clone_size: few
j_call: TRBJ1-1
v_call: TRBV5-6
cdr3_aa: CASSLAQTGAEAFF
cdr3_nt: TGTGCCAGCAGCTTGGCTCAGACAGGGGCCGAAGCTTTCTTT

d_call: NA
clone_size: NA
j_call: TRBJ2-1
v_call: TRBV28
cdr3_aa: CAGSLVGKDLIPGQFF
cdr3_nt: TGTGCCGGCAGTTTAGTGGGTAAAGACCTGATCCCCGGACAGTTCTTC

d_call: TRBD2
clone_size: NA
j_call: TRBJ2-6
v_call: TRBV28
cdr3_aa: CASSFGGGSVIGANVLTF
cdr3_nt: TGTGCCAGCAGTTTTGGCGGGGGTTCAGTAATTGGGGCCAACGTCCTGACTTTC

d_call: TRBD1
clone_size: NA
j_call: TRBJ2-1
v_call: TRBV12-3/TRBV12-4
cdr3_aa: CASGTVLYNEQFF
cdr3_nt: TGTGCCAGCGGGACAGTCCTCTACAATGAGCAGTTCTTC

d_call: NA
clone_size: NA
j_call: TRBJ1-2
v_call: TRBV11-2
cdr3_aa: CASSLGTVYGYTF
cdr3_nt: TGTGCCAGCAGCTTAGGGACAGTCTATGGCTACACCTTC

d_call: NA
clone_size: few
j_call: TRBJ2-5
v_call: TRBV11-2
cdr3_aa: CASSLGGVVQETQYF
cdr3_nt: TGTGCCAGCAGCTTAGGGGGGGTGGTGCAAGAGACCCAGTACTTC

d_call: NA
clone_size: NA
j_call: TRBJ1-4
v_call: TRBV6-5
cdr3_aa: CASRGSGVREKLFF
cdr3_nt: TGTGCCAGCAGAGGGTCGGGGGTTCGTGAAAAACTGTTTTTT

d_call: TRBD2
clone_size: NA
j_call: TRBJ2-3
v_call: TRBV5-1
cdr3_aa: CASSPPTSGKDTQYF
cdr3_nt: TGCGCCAGCAGCCCCCCGACTAGCGGGAAAGATACGCAGTATTTT

d_call: NA
clone_size: few
j_call: TRBJ1-5
v_call: TRBV20-1
cdr3_aa: CSALSGGRNQPQHF
cdr3_nt: TGCAGTGCGTTGTCCGGCGGAAGAAATCAGCCCCAGCATTTT

d_call: TRBD1
clone_size: NA
j_call: TRBJ2-7
v_call: TRBV4-3
cdr3_aa: CASSQDKGQGYEQYF
cdr3_nt: TGCGCCAGCAGCCAAGATAAGGGACAGGGATACGAGCAGTACTTC

d_call: TRBD1
clone_size: few
j_call: TRBJ2-1
v_call: TRBV7-2
cdr3_aa: CASSRSSGQIYNEQFF
cdr3_nt: TGTGCCAGCAGCCGTTCCTCGGGACAGATCTACAATGAGCAGTTCTTC

d_call: NA
clone_size: few
j_call: TRBJ2-7
v_call: TRBV18
cdr3_aa: CASSLRRGTYEQYF
cdr3_nt: TGTGCCAGCTCACTGAGACGGGGTACCTACGAGCAGTACTTC

d_call: NA
clone_size: NA
j_call: TRBJ1-1
v_call: TRBV10-3
cdr3_aa: CAISKSGRVRSAEAFF
cdr3_nt: TGTGCCATCAGTAAGTCGGGCAGGGTCAGGTCAGCTGAAGCTTTCTTT

d_call: NA
clone_size: NA
j_call: TRBJ1-6
v_call: TRBV5-1
cdr3_aa: CASSLGRSYNSPLHF
cdr3_nt: TGCGCCAGCAGCTTGGGCCGCTCCTATAATTCACCCCTCCACTTT

d_call: TRBD2
clone_size: many
j_call: TRBJ2-3
v_call: TRBV5-1
cdr3_aa: CASSLGAGGPTDTQYF
cdr3_nt: TGTGCCAGCAGCTTAGGGGCGGGGGGCCCCACAGATACGCAGTATTTT

d_call: NA
clone_size: few
j_call: TRBJ2-5
v_call: TRBV7-2
cdr3_aa: CASSLVVRQQETQYF
cdr3_nt: TGTGCCAGCAGCTTAGTGGTCAGGCAACAAGAGACCCAGTACTTC

d_call: NA
clone_size: few
j_call: TRBJ1-1
v_call: TRBV29-1
cdr3_aa: CSVGGQGAFF
cdr3_nt: TGCAGCGTTGGAGGTCAAGGAGCTTTCTTT

d_call: NA
clone_size: NA
j_call: TRBJ2-3
v_call: TRBV27
cdr3_aa: CASSLRLGDTQYF
cdr3_nt: TGTGCCAGCAGTTTAAGACTAGGAGATACGCAGTATTTT

d_call: NA
clone_size: NA
j_call: TRBJ1-1
v_call: TRBV28
cdr3_aa: CASTQDRGWTEAFF
cdr3_nt: TGTGCCAGCACCCAGGACCGAGGCTGGACTGAAGCTTTCTTT

d_call: TRBD1
clone_size: NA
j_call: TRBJ1-6
v_call: TRBV4-1
cdr3_aa: CASRGTGHSPLHF
cdr3_nt: TGCGCCAGCCGCGGGACAGGGCATTCACCCCTCCACTTT

d_call: TRBD1
clone_size: NA
j_call: TRBJ1-6
v_call: TRBV2
cdr3_aa: CASRGQDGYNSPLHF
cdr3_nt: TGTGCCAGCAGAGGACAGGATGGCTATAATTCACCCCTCCACTTT

d_call: TRBD2
clone_size: NA
j_call: TRBJ2-1
v_call: TRBV3-1
cdr3_aa: CASSLSGRGAINEQFF
cdr3_nt: TGTGCCAGCAGCCTCTCTGGGCGGGGGGCCATCAATGAGCAGTTCTTC

d_call: NA
clone_size: many
j_call: TRBJ1-2
v_call: TRBV12-3/TRBV12-4
cdr3_aa: CASSFGAGYTF
cdr3_nt: TGTGCCAGCAGTTTCGGGGCTGGCTACACCTTC

d_call: NA
clone_size: NA
j_call: TRBJ2-7
v_call: TRBV4-3
cdr3_aa: CASSQERNRNEQYF
cdr3_nt: TGCGCCAGCAGCCAAGAGAGAAATCGGAACGAGCAGTACTTC

d_call: NA
clone_size: few
j_call: TRBJ1-4
v_call: TRBV12-3/TRBV12-4
cdr3_aa: CASSLWGDKLFF
cdr3_nt: TGTGCCAGCAGTTTATGGGGGGACAAACTGTTTTTT

d_call: TRBD1
clone_size: NA
j_call: TRBJ2-7
v_call: TRBV7-2
cdr3_aa: CASSSRDRVPYEQYF
cdr3_nt: TGTGCCAGCAGCTCCAGGGACAGGGTTCCCTACGAGCAGTACTTC

d_call: TRBD1
clone_size: NA
j_call: TRBJ1-5
v_call: TRBV5-6
cdr3_aa: CASSLDRGGFNQPQHF
cdr3_nt: TGTGCCAGCAGCTTGGACAGGGGAGGTTTTAATCAGCCCCAGCATTTT

d_call: NA
clone_size: NA
j_call: TRBJ2-7
v_call: TRBV7-9
cdr3_aa: CASSQGGTLYEQYF
cdr3_nt: TGTGCCAGCAGCCAAGGAGGGACCCTCTACGAGCAGTACTTC

d_call: NA
clone_size: NA
j_call: TRBJ2-1
v_call: TRBV4-3
cdr3_aa: CASSQDREGCNEQFF
cdr3_nt: TGCGCCAGCAGCCAAGATCGCGAAGGATGCAATGAGCAGTTCTTC

d_call: TRBD1
clone_size: NA
j_call: TRBJ2-7
v_call: TRBV15
cdr3_aa: CATSRATGAASEQYF
cdr3_nt: TGTGCCACCAGCAGAGCGACAGGGGCGGCCTCCGAGCAGTACTTC

d_call: NA
clone_size: NA
j_call: TRBJ2-7
v_call: TRBV7-2
cdr3_aa: CASSSADNRSYEQYF
cdr3_nt: TGTGCCAGCAGCTCGGCGGACAACCGTTCCTACGAGCAGTACTTC

d_call: NA
clone_size: NA
j_call: TRBJ2-2
v_call: TRBV7-2
cdr3_aa: CASSPIKGGGGELFF
cdr3_nt: TGTGCCAGCAGCCCTATTAAGGGGGGCGGCGGGGAGCTGTTTTTT